This note documents a single T cell receptor (beta chain) sequence. This clonotype was counted between two and nine times. The antigen it binds to is not known. One base away there is no much larger clone; base qualities are not given. This specimen belongs to a study of identical twins (dated by TCRdb to about 2016). Regarding the research as a whole: To test whether fetal clonotypes persist, the study used deep sequencing on TCR alpha and beta repertoires from monozygotic twins, unrelated adults of various ages, and cord blood. Replicate twin experiments were performed at different times using different library preparation protocols to rule out contamination. Study-level results and caveats: Compared with coincidental sharing between unrelated individuals, an excess of low generation-probability sequences was observed among out-of-frame TCR alpha sequences shared between twins. Because the same donors could not be followed over many years, conclusions were based on cross-sectional statistical analysis. Fewer insertions were carried by abundant cord blood beta clonotypes; a weaker similar trend was observed in young adult naive repertoires, while no such trend was observed in memory repertoires. Invariant T cells such as MAIT and iNKT could partly confound zero-insertion analyses, although diverse VJ usage argued against such confounding for most clonotypes. The excess sharing between twins in beta out-of-frame sequences was weaker because fewer shared sequences reduced the signal-to-noise ratio. In monozygotic twins, recombination models systematically underestimated out-of-frame TCR alpha sharing, but the models matched the sharing seen between unrelated individuals.

V drops 6 bases and J drops 7 bases, leaving 19 bases in between. CDR1 DFQATT and CDR2 SNEGSKA were looked up in the germline V gene (reference sequence). The CDR3 holds 14 amino acids from the cysteine to the phenylalanine. Only the CDR3 region is kept as DNA, spanning 42 bases read in frame from base 1. Libraries were constructed by 5' RACE. TCRdb names Illumina HiSeq 2000 as the instrument used. A universal primer binding site was introduced by template switching, and a unique molecular identifier was present in the final cDNA, enabling accurate counting of TCR cDNA molecules. Specific primers in the conserved constant-segment region were used to synthesize first-strand cDNA for the TCR alpha and beta chains. To control for contamination, every cDNA library carried two barcodes: a SMART-Mk sample barcode plus Illumina barcodes. TruSeq adapter sequences and Illumina sample barcodes were added in two successive PCR steps. TCR alpha and beta cDNA libraries were sequenced on the Illumina HiSeq platform with custom primers. The published analysis was carried out like this. MiGEC was used to process raw reads and extract unique molecular identifiers, and MiXCR was used to find CDR3 positions. For each individual, recombination models were inferred using an EM algorithm with the repgenHMM and IGoR tools. Shared clonotype analysis was performed with the tcR package in R, normalizing sharing by the product of cloneset sizes. To study raw recombination free of thymic and clonal selection effects, out-of-frame nonproductive sequences were analyzed. The raw public data were reprocessed by TCRdb itself: fastp quality trimming at Q25, MiXCR clonotype calling, in-frame beta chains only. Rows merge per CDR3 protein into single entries with the most common DNA and genes. TCRdb, rather than the study authors, made the V and J calls. A total of 650,000 to 800,000 distinct CDR3 sequences appear in this sample, 8.6% of them only once. Roughly 0.97% of the sample is taken by the ten largest.

Every donor was a healthy Caucasian. Three pairs of female monozygotic twins, all aged roughly 18 to 29 years, were included in the twin cohort. Peripheral blood mononuclear cells were the source from which RNA for the TCR libraries was isolated. These data are also associated with another study on yellow fever vaccine responses in identical twins. Per the second study: According to the authors, the vaccine-induced T cell response in identical twins seemed to be partly convergent and partly specific to each individual. In the study, vaccine-responding T cell clones were precisely tracked in identical twins.

Recombination linked TRBV20-1 to TRBJ2-1; the D gene is perhaps TRBD2, on 5 matching bases. The specimen was PBMCs. This receptor was taken from a woman in her late teens or twenties in good health. The DNA sequence reads TGCAGTGCGGCGGGCTACGAGAAGGCGAATGAGCAGTTCTTC. Its protein is CSAAGYEKANEQFF.